This T cell receptor beta chain was identified in a study of CD8 T cells in ankylosing spondylitis. Each CDR3 protein is one row after TCRdb ran MiXCR on the 5' RACE reads. The sample has 250,000 or so distinct CDR3 sequences, approximately 12% seen once. This clonotype was seen at least ten times. The germline V and J ends were trimmed by 2 bases and 3 bases, with 13 bases remaining between them. CDR3 length: 15 amino acids. The chain uses TRBV12-3 or TRBV12-4 and TRBJ2-5, with D possibly being TRBD2 (6 bases). The sequence came from a male donor with ankylosing spondylitis or in good health (not recorded which). Sequencing was performed on blood, either unsorted or a sorted T cell fraction (not recorded which). The CDR3 is CASSLLAGGKETQYF. CDR3 in DNA: TGTGCCAGCAGTTTATTAGCCGGAGGGAAAGAGACCCAGTACTTC.